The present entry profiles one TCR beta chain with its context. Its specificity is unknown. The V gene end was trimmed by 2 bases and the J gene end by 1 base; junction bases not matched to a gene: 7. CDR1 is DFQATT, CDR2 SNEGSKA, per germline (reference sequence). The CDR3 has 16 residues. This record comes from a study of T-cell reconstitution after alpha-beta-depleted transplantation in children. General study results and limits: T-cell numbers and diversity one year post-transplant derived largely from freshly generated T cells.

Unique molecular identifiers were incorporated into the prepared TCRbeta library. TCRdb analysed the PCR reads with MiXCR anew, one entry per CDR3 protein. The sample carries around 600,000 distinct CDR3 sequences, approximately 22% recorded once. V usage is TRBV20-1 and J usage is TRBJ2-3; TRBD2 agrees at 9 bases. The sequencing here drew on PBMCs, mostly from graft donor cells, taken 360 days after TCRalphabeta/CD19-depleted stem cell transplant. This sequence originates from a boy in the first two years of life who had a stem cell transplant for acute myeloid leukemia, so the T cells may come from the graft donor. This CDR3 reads CSARQLAGGRTDTQYF. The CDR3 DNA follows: TGCAGTGCTAGACAACTAGCGGGTGGGCGCACAGATACGCAGTATTTT.